These 2 T cell receptor beta chains originate from one sample sequenced in a study of T-cell reconstitution after alpha-beta-depleted transplantation in children. Preparing the TCRbeta library involved the use of unique molecular identifiers. MiXCR was run by TCRdb on the PCR reads, yielding one entry per CDR3 protein. Of 250,000 to 300,000 distinct CDR3 sequences listed, roughly 11% are singletons. The sequencing used peripheral blood, collected 180 days after TCRalphabeta/CD19-depleted stem cell transplant. These receptors all stem from a male patient aged 2-15 years who had a stem cell transplant for chronic granulomatous disease, so the T cells may come from the graft donor.

Worth noting for this clonotype: The germline gene is not matched at one end of the junction; a read error may be the cause. The chain links TRBV20-1 to TRBJ2-1; D is perhaps TRBD1 (6 bases). CDR3 size: 13 residues. Germline V gives CDR1 DFQATT, CDR2 SNEGSKA (reference sequence). This chain's CDR3 is CSAPDRNYNEQLF. The CDR3 bases are TGCAGTGCGCCCGACAGGAACTACAATGAGCAGCTCTTC.

This clonotype was counted at least ten times. This sequence joins TRBV29-1 and TRBJ1-2; TRBD1 matches at 10 bases. J gave up 6 bases and V 3 bases, and 4 bases lay outside the gene matches. The CDR3 is 13 residues long. Germline-derived CDR1 and CDR2 are SQVTM and ANQGSEA. CDR3 in amino acids: CSVDAGTGDGYTF. CDR3 DNA: TGCAGCGTTGACGCGGGGACAGGGGATGGCTACACCTTC.